This TCR beta chain emerged from a study of T-cell reconstitution after alpha-beta-depleted transplantation in children (TCRdb year 2016). About the full investigation: T-cell immune reconstitution after TCRalphabeta/CD19-depleted allogeneic hematopoietic cell transplantation in children was quantitatively tracked in the study by means of TCR repertoire profiling.

The treatment or condition label, as the study defines it: allogeneic hematopoietic cell transplantation with graft depleted of TCRalphabeta T cells and CD19 B cells. Transplant recipients were children who received TCRalphabeta/CD19-depleted allogeneic hematopoietic cell grafts. Ends trimmed: V by 2 bases, J by 3 bases; bases unmatched to a gene: 0. According to the germline V gene (reference sequence), CDR1 reads GTSNPN and CDR2 reads SVGIG. The CDR3 runs 14 residues from the cysteine to the phenylalanine. The sequence is cut down to CDR3 DNA, 42 bases in frame from base 1. The library was obtained by PCR. Sequencing took place on an Illumina HiSeq 2500. To normalize quantification of the TCRbeta repertoire, the TCR libraries were built with molecular barcoding that relied on unique molecular identifiers. The public reads were run again by TCRdb, first through fastp at Q25 and then through MiXCR, and only productive beta chains were kept. Entries that share a CDR3 protein sequence are merged under the most common genes and DNA. The sample table lists around 440,000 distinct CDR3 sequences, roughly 16% of them with a count of one. The top ten clonotypes cover approximately 28% of the sample.

What the research found in general, with its limitations: Hyperexpanded clone frequencies declined over subsequent months; after one year, T-cell counts and TCRbeta diversity were mostly attributed to newly produced T cells. In some patients, the high TCRbeta diversity seen at day 60 was put down to recipient T cells and intrathymic progenitors that had survived conditioning. The apparently early alphabetaT-cell count recovery about two months after transplant was reportedly dependent on only several hundred rapidly expanded clones derived from non-depleted graft cells.

Turning to this clonotype: No antigen is known for it. It has no much larger one-base neighbor in the sample; base qualities were not kept.

This receptor was taken from a boy under three years old who had a stem cell transplant for Wiskott-Aldrich syndrome, so the T cells may come from the graft donor. This chain joins TRBV30 to TRBJ2-2, with 10 middle bases fitting TRBD2. The specimen comprised PBMCs, mostly from graft donor cells, sampled 360 days after TCRalphabeta/CD19-depleted stem cell transplant. The CDR3 protein is CAWSLAGDTGELFF. The DNA sequence is as follows: TGTGCCTGGAGTCTAGCGGGGGACACCGGGGAGCTGTTTTTT.